This T cell receptor beta chain came from a study of chemoradiotherapy in HPV16-positive cancers. In the case of this clone: The antigen remains undetermined.

Regarding the study as a whole: Candidate HPV-specific clones and E7-related TCR motifs grew in tumor during treatment.

Sequencing was performed with immunoSEQ multiplex PCR; in TCRdb, only in-frame clones are kept and a portion is missing. Here the sample spans 53,000 or so clones, under 95% being singletons. Losses at the gene ends were 2 bases for V and 5 bases for J; bases not matched to a gene: 11. Per germline, CDR1 GTSNPN and CDR2 SVGIG (reference sequence). The CDR3 covers 17 residues. The chain employs TRBV30 and TRBJ1-6, with 8 bases identical to TRBD1. Sequenced here: blood, sampled from a patient who underwent chemoradiotherapy. The receptor was isolated from a human donor with HPV-associated anogenital cancer. For the CDR3, the DNA is TGTGCCTGGAGTTTTGATGCGGGACAGGCCAATAATTCACCCCTCCACTTT. Translated: CAWSFDAGQANNSPLHF.